This is a list of T cell receptor beta chains from one sample in a study of T cell responses to AZD1222 COVID-19 vaccine. This table comes from immunoSEQ multiplex PCR, and its TCRdb copy is limited to in-frame clones, with some not included. Of roughly 150,000 clones in the sample, around nine tenths were seen once. The sample was peripheral blood, taken 28 days after the second AZD1222 dose. Receptors were obtained from an adult who received the AZD1222 COVID-19 vaccine. Each CDR3 is given with its conserved first and last residue. D genes are given only for firm matches. Rows may omit the clone size; those that give it use once, few, many or a size class.

DNA | CDR3 | J | V | D | size
TGCGCCAGCAAACCGGGACTTACAGCCTACGAGCAGTACTTC | CASKPGLTAYEQYF | TRBJ2-7 | TRBV10-2 | . | .
TGCGCCAGCAGCTTGGGAGGGCCAGGGGAAACTGAAGCTTTCTTT | CASSLGGPGETEAFF | TRBJ1-1 | TRBV5-1 | . | .
TGTGCCACCCGGCTCGGGGGCTCCTACAATGAGCAGTTCTTC | CATRLGGSYNEQFF | TRBJ2-1 | TRBV25-1 | . | .
TGTGCCAGCTCATCGAGACAGGGCATCTTCAACGAGCAGTACTTC | CASSSRQGIFNEQYF | TRBJ2-7 | TRBV18 | TRBD1 | .
TGTGCCAGCAGCCGACAAGACAATGAGCAGTTCTTC | CASSRQDNEQFF | TRBJ2-1 | TRBV6-5 | . | .
TGTGCCAGCAGCTTAGGAATAGGGATGAATTCACCCCTCCACTTT | CASSLGIGMNSPLHF | TRBJ1-6 | TRBV7-2 | . | .
TGTGCCAGCAGTTACGGCACCGGGGAGCTGTTTTTT | CASSYGTGELFF | TRBJ2-2 | TRBV6-5 | . | .
TGTGCCAGCAGCTTTAAGGGAAGGGTCAATGAGCAGTTCTTC | CASSFKGRVNEQFF | TRBJ2-1 | TRBV5-4 | . | once
TGTGCCAGCAGAGGGACCTCCTACGAGCAGTACTTC | CASRGTSYEQYF | TRBJ2-7 | TRBV2 | . | .
TGTGCCAGTAGTATGGGAGGGGGCAGATACGGCTACACCTTC | CASSMGGGRYGYTF | TRBJ1-2 | TRBV19 | TRBD1 | .
TGTGCCAGCAGTGAAGAACGAGGGAGCATACTAACGGGGCATGGCTACACCTTC | CASSEERGSILTGHGYTF | TRBJ1-2 | TRBV6-1 | . | .
TGTGCCAGCAGTTACGGGCAGGGGACCGGTCAAGAGACCCAGTACTTC | CASSYGQGTGQETQYF | TRBJ2-5 | TRBV6-5 | . | .
TGTGCCACCAGTGGGAACGTAGGTGGTCTTTCAGATACGCAGTATTTT | CATSGNVGGLSDTQYF | TRBJ2-3 | TRBV24-1 | . | .
TGTGCCAGCAGCTTACATCACAGGGGGCCCACTGAAGCTTTCTTT | CASSLHHRGPTEAFF | TRBJ1-1 | TRBV12-1 | . | .
TGCGCCAGCAGCCAAGATAGGACCGGGGCCAACGTCCTGACTTTC | CASSQDRTGANVLTF | TRBJ2-6 | TRBV4-1 | . | .
TGTGCCAGCAGTTTCCTCCGGGACAGGGAGAGCGCTGAAGCTTTCTTT | CASSFLRDRESAEAFF | TRBJ1-1 | TRBV27 | TRBD1 | once
TGTGCCAGCTCACCGCAACAGGGGAACACCGGGGAGCTGTTTTTT | CASSPQQGNTGELFF | TRBJ2-2 | TRBV18 | . | .
TGTGCCAGTAGTATCGGGACCCTGAAGTCCACAGATACGCAGTATTTT | CASSIGTLKSTDTQYF | TRBJ2-3 | TRBV19 | . | once
TGTGCCAGCAGCCAAGGGACAGGGGACACTGAAGCTTTCTTT | CASSQGTGDTEAFF | TRBJ1-1 | TRBV4-2 | TRBD1 | .
TGTGCCAGCAGCGGGGGGGGACAGCCCCAGCATTTT | CASSGGGQPQHF | TRBJ1-5 | TRBV6-2/TRBV6-3 | . | .
TGTGCCAGCAGCCACCCTCTTTGGGCTTTCTTT | CASSHPLWAFF | TRBJ1-1 | TRBV3-1/TRBV3-2 | . | .
TGCGCCAGCAAAGTAGGTTACGTCGGCAGGGCTTTCTTT | CASKVGYVGRAFF | TRBJ1-1 | TRBV5-1 | . | .
TGTGCCAGCAGTGATACTGTAGCCAAAAACATTCAGTACTTC | CASSDTVAKNIQYF | TRBJ2-4 | TRBV6-1 | . | .
TGTGCCTGGAATTTTCCCCCCGGGGAGCTGTTTTTT | CAWNFPPGELFF | TRBJ2-2 | TRBV30 | . | .
TGTGCCAGCAGCCAAGACGGAGCCTACAATGAGCAGTTCTTC | CASSQDGAYNEQFF | TRBJ2-1 | TRBV7-9 | . | once
TGTGCTAGTGGTTTGGGGCGGCAGTACTTC | CASGLGRQYF | TRBJ2-7 | TRBV12-5 | . | .
TGTGCCAGCAGTGAAACTCTGACTTACGAGCAGTACTTC | CASSETLTYEQYF | TRBJ2-7 | TRBV25-1 | . | few
TGTGCCAGCAGCACGACTAGCGGGGGGGCGAACACCGGGGAGCTGTTTTTT | CASSTTSGGANTGELFF | TRBJ2-2 | TRBV9 | TRBD2 | .
TGCGCCAGCAGTCGTCCGGACAGGTTAAACACTGAAGCTTTCTTT | CASSRPDRLNTEAFF | TRBJ1-1 | TRBV23-1 | TRBD1 | .
TGTGCCATCAGTGGACAGCCGGGGGAAAAACTGTTTTTT | CAISGQPGEKLFF | TRBJ1-4 | TRBV10-3 | . | .
TGCAGCGTTGAGATTCGGACGAGAAACACTGAAGCTTTCTTT | CSVEIRTRNTEAFF | TRBJ1-1 | TRBV29-1 | . | few
TGTGCCAGCAACCGGATGAACACTGAAGCTTTCTTT | CASNRMNTEAFF | TRBJ1-1 | TRBV28 | . | .
TGTGCCAGCAGCTTAGCGGGGCAGGGGGTAACCGGCGAGCAGTACTTC | CASSLAGQGVTGEQYF | TRBJ2-7 | TRBV7-2 | TRBD1 | .
TGTGCCAGCAGCTTAGGGGAGGGGCTTTTGGGCGAGCAGTACTTC | CASSLGEGLLGEQYF | TRBJ2-7 | TRBV11-2 | TRBD2 | .
TGTGCCAGCAGTGAACAGGGACAGTGGGGCACTGAAGCTTTCTTT | CASSEQGQWGTEAFF | TRBJ1-1 | TRBV25-1 | TRBD1 | .
TGTGCCAGCAGAGCGCCGGGACGGCGGGGGTCCTACCAAGAGACCCAGTACTTC | CASRAPGRRGSYQETQYF | TRBJ2-5 | TRBV11-2 | TRBD2 | .
TGCGCCAGCAGCCAAAACCCCGGGACAGGTATCATGAACACTGAAGCTTTCTTT | CASSQNPGTGIMNTEAFF | TRBJ1-1 | TRBV4-1 | TRBD1 | .
TGTGCCAGCAGCCCCCAACAGGGCACACCCCTCCACTTT | CASSPQQGTPLHF | TRBJ1-6 | TRBV2 | . | .
TGTGCCAGCAGCCCTCGGACAGGGATTACTAACTATGGCTACACCTTC | CASSPRTGITNYGYTF | TRBJ1-2 | TRBV7-9 | TRBD1 | .
TGCAGCGTGAAGCTGGTTGGTGGGGCTTATGGCTACACCTTC | CSVKLVGGAYGYTF | TRBJ1-2 | TRBV29-1 | . | .
TGTGTCAGAAGCTTAAGTGACAGGGGGTACACCGGGGAGCTGTTTTTT | CVRSLSDRGYTGELFF | TRBJ2-2 | TRBV7-5 | . | .
TGTGCCAGCTCACCACAGGTCCAAGTAAGAGGTCAGCCCCAGCATTTT | CASSPQVQVRGQPQHF | TRBJ1-5 | TRBV18 | . | few
TGTGCCAGCAGTTACGACTGGGGATCCTCCTACGAGCAGTACTTC | CASSYDWGSSYEQYF | TRBJ2-7 | TRBV6-5 | . | .
TGTGCCAGCAGTCCCGGGACAGGGGGTGGCTACACCTTC | CASSPGTGGGYTF | TRBJ1-2 | TRBV25-1 | TRBD1 | few
TGTGCCAGCAGCTCACCCAGGGGAAGCTCTGGAAACACCATATATTTT | CASSSPRGSSGNTIYF | TRBJ1-3 | TRBV11-2 | . | .
TGTGCCAGCAGTTATCCCCCTGACAGAGCCTACGAGCAGTACTTC | CASSYPPDRAYEQYF | TRBJ2-7 | TRBV6-2/TRBV6-3 | . | few
TGTGCCAGCAGCAAATTCAAACTAGTCGCCCTGTCTCACAATGAGCAGTTCTTC | CASSKFKLVALSHNEQFF | TRBJ2-1 | TRBV21-1 | . | .
TGTGCCAGCAGACCCCAAGGCAGCTCTGGAAACACCATATATTTT | CASRPQGSSGNTIYF | TRBJ1-3 | TRBV6-5 | . | .
TGTGCCTGGAGTGTTGCCAGTTCCGAGCAGTACTTC | CAWSVASSEQYF | TRBJ2-7 | TRBV30 | . | .
TGTGCCAGCAGCCCAGCATGGGGGGACACTGAAGCTTTCTTT | CASSPAWGDTEAFF | TRBJ1-1 | TRBV5-4 | . | few
TGTGCCAGCAGCAAAATTCTCCGGGACAGGAATGGCTACACCTTC | CASSKILRDRNGYTF | TRBJ1-2 | TRBV7-8 | TRBD1 | .
TGTGCCAGCAGCCGGGATGTCTATGGCTACACCTTC | CASSRDVYGYTF | TRBJ1-2 | TRBV12-3/TRBV12-4 | . | .